What follows are 15 T cell receptor beta chains derived from one specimen sequenced in a study of blood T cell repertoires in COVID-19. Here immunoSEQ multiplex PCR was the method, and the copy in TCRdb shows in-frame clones only, minus some. The sample includes more than 90,000 clones, roughly four fifths of them seen just once. The sample consisted of peripheral blood. These TCRs come from a man aged 60-69 years with acute or convalescent COVID-19.

The rearrangement links TRBV27 to TRBJ2-1; D call uncertain. V lost 5 bases, J lost 6 bases, and 11 bases lay in between. This CDR3 has 13 amino acids. Per the germline V gene, CDR1 is MNHEY and CDR2 is SMNVEV (reference sequence). For the CDR3, the DNA is TGTGCCAGCAGTCGAGAACAGCCCAATGAGCAGTTCTTC. As protein: CASSREQPNEQFF.

V usage is TRBV4-3 and J usage is TRBJ1-1, with 7 bases that match TRBD1. The V gene end was trimmed by 1 base and the J gene end by 8 bases; junction bases not matched to a gene: 10. This CDR3 comprises 15 residues. Germline CDR1 reads LGHNA; CDR2 reads YSLEER. The CDR3 coding sequence is TGCGCCAGCAGCCAAGGGGAAAACAGGGGAGGAGAAGCTTTCTTT. This gives the protein CASSQGENRGGEAFF.

This clone came up a few times. The chain joins TRBV11-2 to TRBJ2-3; 7 bases agree with TRBD1. CDR3 length: 15 residues. The ends lost 1 base at V and 4 bases at J; junction bases unmatched: 5. From germline, CDR1 is SGHAT and CDR2 FQNNGV. This CDR3 reads CASSLVQGPPDTQYF. The CDR3 DNA sequence: TGTGCCAGCAGCTTAGTACAGGGGCCCCCAGATACGCAGTATTTT.

The CDR3 here is CASSPGGARTGELFF. Written as DNA, the CDR3 is TGTGCCAGCAGCCCCGGGGGGGCTCGAACCGGGGAGCTGTTTTTT. The chain links TRBV11-2 to TRBJ2-2, with TRBD2 matching 8 bases. Germline-derived CDR1 and CDR2 are SGHAT and FQNNGV. CDR3 size: 15 residues. V gave up 5 bases and J gave up 5 bases; unmatched junction bases: 7. Combining the CDR3 with reference TRBV11-2 and TRBJ2-2 gives the whole variable domain EAGVAQSPRYKIIEKRQSVAFWCNPISGHATLYWYQQILGQGPKLLIQFQNNGVVDDSQLPKDRFSAERLKGVDSTLKIQPAKLEDSAVYLCASSPGGARTGELFFGEGSRLTVL.

Written as DNA, the CDR3 is TGTGCCAGCAGTGATACAGGGGTTTGGAGCTCCTACAATGAGCAGTTCTTC. Translated: CASSDTGVWSSYNEQFF. The rearrangement joins TRBV6-4 to TRBJ2-1; TRBD1 aligns across 7 bases. With V trimmed by 3 bases and J by 0 bases, 8 bases remained unmatched. Per the germline V gene, CDR1 is MRHNA and CDR2 is SNTAGT. CDR3 length equals 17 residues.

The chain is built from TRBV12-3 or TRBV12-4 and TRBJ2-1; D is ambiguous. V was pared by 5 bases and J by 7 bases, with 6 bases between. CDR3 length equals 11 residues. Here the CDR3 reads CASSLSNEQFF. The CDR3 DNA reads TGTGCCAGCAGTCTCTCGAATGAGCAGTTCTTC.

The chain is built from TRBV19 and TRBJ2-5; 11 nucleotides align to TRBD1. After removal of 4 bases from V and 4 bases from J, the junction contained 2 bases not matched to a gene. In germline, CDR1 is LNHDA, CDR2 SQIVND (reference sequence). The CDR3 totals 14 residues. The CDR3 reads CASSRTGGAETQYF. CDR3 nucleotides: TGTGCCAGTAGTAGGACAGGGGGCGCAGAGACCCAGTACTTC. The full variable domain, its missing parts supplied by reference TRBV19 and TRBJ2-5, is DGGITQSPKYLFRKEGQNVTLSCEQNLNHDAMYWYRQDPGQGLRLIYYSQIVNDFQKGDIAEGYSVSREKKESFPLTVTSAQKNPTAFYLCASSRTGGAETQYFGPGTRLLVL.

J is TRBJ2-3 and V is TRBV9; D is possibly TRBD2 (5 bases). The V end lost 3 bases, the J end lost 6 bases, and 11 bases lay between the germline ends. The germline gives CDR1 SGDLS, CDR2 YYNGEE. CDR3 length: 13 amino acids. CDR3 residues: CASSGPLGDTQYF. CDR3 nucleotide sequence: TGTGCCAGCAGCGGACCACTAGGGGATACGCAGTATTTT.

The chain is built from TRBV9 and TRBJ1-3, with TRBD1 as a possible D gene (5 bases). This CDR3 has 17 amino acids. V was shortened by 0 bases and J by 0 bases, with 13 bases between the two germline ends. Germline CDR1 reads SGDLS; CDR2 reads YYNGEE. CDR3 region: CASSVATGGYSGNTIYF. In nucleotides, the CDR3 is TGTGCCAGCAGCGTAGCAACGGGGGGATACTCTGGAAACACCATATATTTT.

J is TRBJ2-2 and V is TRBV7-9, with TRBD2 matching over 10 bases. The trim removed 2 bases at V and 7 bases at J, leaving 7 bases unmatched. This CDR3 spans 16 amino acids. The germline gives CDR1 SEHNR, CDR2 FQNEAQ (reference sequence). In DNA, the CDR3 is TGTGCCAGCAGCTTAATAGCGGGAGGTTCCCTCGGGGAGCTGTTTTTT. Translated: CASSLIAGGSLGELFF.

The V and J genes are TRBV6-5 and TRBJ2-7, with D uncertain. V lost 6 bases, J lost 0 bases, and 15 bases lay in between. Looked up from germline, CDR1 is MNHEY and CDR2 is SVGAGI. The CDR3 contains 15 residues. The chain's CDR3 is CASRPSEASSYEQYV. DNA of the CDR3: TGTGCCAGCAGGCCATCCGAGGCGAGCTCCTACGAGCAGTACGTC.

This chain connects TRBV7-9 to TRBJ2-5, with D maybe TRBD1 (5 bases). Germline V gene lookup returns CDR1 SEHNR and CDR2 FQNEAQ (reference sequence). This CDR3 region has 15 residues. V lost 6 bases and J lost 4, with 18 bases in between. CDR3 DNA: TGTGCCAGCAGTTCCCAGGGTGGAAATGGAGAGACCCAGTACTTC. It specifies CASSSQGGNGETQYF.

The V gene is TRBV11-3, the J gene TRBJ2-7, with 11 bases aligning to TRBD1. Per germline, CDR1 SGHNT and CDR2 YENEEA. The CDR3 covers 16 residues. Unmatched junction bases numbered 9, after V lost 5 bases and J lost 3 bases. The CDR3 sequence: CASSLPGTGGIYEQYF. Written as DNA, the CDR3 is TGTGCCAGCAGCCTACCTGGGACAGGGGGAATCTACGAGCAGTACTTC.

This chain joins TRBV4-1 and TRBJ2-1; TRBD2 matches 8 bases. The CDR3 loop spans 20 amino acids. Germline V gene data show CDR1 as MGHRA and CDR2 as YSYEKL. Trimming removed 4 bases from V and 6 bases from J; junction bases left unmatched: 23. The CDR3 region has the DNA TGCGCCAGCAGCCCCCCACGGGGGTTGGGCGGGAGGTTTAGAGGCAATGAGCAGTTCTTC. Translated: CASSPPRGLGGRFRGNEQFF.

The rearrangement uses TRBV7-2 and TRBJ1-5; D not resolved. V was shortened by 3 bases and J by 7 bases, with 10 bases between the two germline ends. Germline-derived CDR1 and CDR2 are SGHTA and FQGNSA. This CDR3 spans 13 amino acids. CDR3 bases: TGTGCCAGCAGCTTCTATTCCGGGCAGCCCCAGCATTTT. It specifies CASSFYSGQPQHF.